This T cell receptor (beta chain) was identified during a study of STAT3 mutations in large granular lymphocyte leukemia. Study-wide points: At least one immunodominant TCR beta clonotype appeared in every T-cell large granular lymphocyte leukemia patient.

Profiling relied on immunoSEQ multiplex PCR, and the TCRdb table lists in-frame clones only, not all of them. Here the sample spans some 10,000 clones, roughly 54% being singletons. The CDR3 runs 15 residues. Germline assignment: CDR1 GTSNPN and CDR2 SVGIG (reference sequence). Trimming removed 2 bases from V and 5 bases from J, with 18 bases in between. In regard to this clone: Its matching antigen is unknown.

The rearrangement links TRBV30 to TRBJ1-1, with a possible D match to TRBD1 (5 bases). Sequenced input: peripheral blood mononuclear cells. The sequence was collected from a boy younger than 18 with T-cell large granular lymphocyte leukemia. Some clones in this sample may be carry-over from other donors' samples. The CDR3 coding sequence is TGTGCCTGGAGTTTGGGGGGTGCTTTCGGAACTGAAGCTTTCTTT. It yields the protein CAWSLGGAFGTEAFF.